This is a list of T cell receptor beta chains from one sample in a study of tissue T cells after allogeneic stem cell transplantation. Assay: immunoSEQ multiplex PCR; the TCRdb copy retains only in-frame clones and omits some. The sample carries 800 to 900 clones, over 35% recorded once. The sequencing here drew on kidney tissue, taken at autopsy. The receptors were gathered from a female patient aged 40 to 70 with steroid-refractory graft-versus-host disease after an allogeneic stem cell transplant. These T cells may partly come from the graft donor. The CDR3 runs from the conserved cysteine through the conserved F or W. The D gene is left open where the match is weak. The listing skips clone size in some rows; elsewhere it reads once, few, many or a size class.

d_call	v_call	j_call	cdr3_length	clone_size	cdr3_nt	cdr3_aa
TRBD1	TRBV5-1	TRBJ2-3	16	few	TGCGCCAGCAGCTTGGGCCAGGGACAGGGAACAGATACGCAGTATTTT	CASSLGQGQGTDTQYF
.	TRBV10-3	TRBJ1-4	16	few	TGTGCCATCAGTGACCGGGACCAAGCAACTAATGAAAAACTGTTTTTT	CAISDRDQATNEKLFF
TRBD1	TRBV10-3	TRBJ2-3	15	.	TGTGCCATCAGTGGAACAGGGGGTTTGACAGATACGCAGTATTTT	CAISGTGGLTDTQYF
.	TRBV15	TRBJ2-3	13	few	TGTGCCACCAGCCGGCAGCCCGTGGATACGCAGTATTTT	CATSRQPVDTQYF
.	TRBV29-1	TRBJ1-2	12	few	TGCAGCGTTGGCCCAGCTCCCTATGGCTACACCTTC	CSVGPAPYGYTF
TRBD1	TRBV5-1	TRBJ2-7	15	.	TGCGCCAGCAGCGGTGGACAGGGAAGGCCCTACGAGCAGTACTTC	CASSGGQGRPYEQYF
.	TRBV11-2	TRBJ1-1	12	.	TGTGCCAGCAGCTTAGTTAGGGTTGAAGCTTTCTTT	CASSLVRVEAFF
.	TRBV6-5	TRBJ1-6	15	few	TGTGCCAGCAGTTCCACAGGGACGCTCCAGGGACCCCTCCACTTT	CASSSTGTLQGPLHF
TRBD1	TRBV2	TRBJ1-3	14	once	TGTGCCAGACAGGGGGCCCTCTCTGGAAACACCATATATTTT	CARQGALSGNTIYF
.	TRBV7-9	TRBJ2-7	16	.	TGTGCCAGCAGCCCCCTCATGGGCCTACAATCGTACGAGCAGTACTTC	CASSPLMGLQSYEQYF
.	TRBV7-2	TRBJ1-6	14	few	TGTGCCAGCAGGGCGGGCTCCTATAATTCACCCCTCCACTTT	CASRAGSYNSPLHF
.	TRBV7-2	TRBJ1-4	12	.	TGTGCCAGCAGCTACCCTAATGAAAAACTGTTTTTT	CASSYPNEKLFF
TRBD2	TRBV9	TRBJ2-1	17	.	TGTGCCAGCAGCGTTTTAGCGGGAGCGAGGCTACGCAATGAGCAGTTCTTC	CASSVLAGARLRNEQFF
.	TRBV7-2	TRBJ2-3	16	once	TGTGCCAGCAGAAGGAGGCCAGAGCTGAGCACAGATACGCAGTATTTT	CASRRRPELSTDTQYF
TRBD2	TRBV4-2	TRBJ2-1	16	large	TGTGCCAGCAGCCAACGGACTAGCGGGGGGAGGAATGAGCAGTTCTTC	CASSQRTSGGRNEQFF
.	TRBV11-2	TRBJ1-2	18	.	TGTGCCAGCAGCTTAGGATGGGGGGGGCAACCCACGAACTATGGCTACACCTTC	CASSLGWGGQPTNYGYTF
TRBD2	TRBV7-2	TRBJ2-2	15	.	TGTGCCAGCACCAGGCTAGCGGGGGCCCGGCGGGAGCTGTTTTTT	CASTRLAGARRELFF
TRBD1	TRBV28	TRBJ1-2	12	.	TGTGCCAGCAGTAAGACAGGGAATGGCTACACCTTC	CASSKTGNGYTF
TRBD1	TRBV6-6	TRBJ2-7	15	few	TGTGCCAGCAGTTCCTCGGACAGGGGCGCCTACGAGCAGTACTTC	CASSSSDRGAYEQYF
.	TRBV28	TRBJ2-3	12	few	TGTGCCAGCAGTTCCCCCCGGGGAGGGCAGTATTTT	CASSSPRGGQYF
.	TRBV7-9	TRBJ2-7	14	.	TGTGCCAGCAGCTTGACGGGGAGCTCCTACGAGCAGTACTTC	CASSLTGSSYEQYF
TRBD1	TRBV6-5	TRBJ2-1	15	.	TGTGCCAGCAGACCGGACAGGGGAAGAGGTAATGAGCAGTTCTTC	CASRPDRGRGNEQFF
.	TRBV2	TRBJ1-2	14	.	TGTGCCAGCATAAGACAGGAGATGTACTATGGCTACACCTTC	CASIRQEMYYGYTF
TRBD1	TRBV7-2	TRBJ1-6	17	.	TGTGCCAGCAGCGCGCCGGGACAGGGGATACTTCGGTCACCCCTCCACTTT	CASSAPGQGILRSPLHF
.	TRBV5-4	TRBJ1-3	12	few	TGTGCCAGCAGCACGTCTGGTGGCACCATATATTTT	CASSTSGGTIYF
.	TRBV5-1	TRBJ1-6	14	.	TGCGCCAGCAGCTTGTCGAGCTATAATTCACCCCTCCACTTT	CASSLSSYNSPLHF
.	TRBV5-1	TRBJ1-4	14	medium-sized	TGCGCCAGCAGCTTGGACGGGTTTAATGAAAAACTGTTTTTT	CASSLDGFNEKLFF
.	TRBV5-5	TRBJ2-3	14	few	TGTGCCAGCAGCCCGCAGCGTGTCACAGATACGCAGTATTTT	CASSPQRVTDTQYF
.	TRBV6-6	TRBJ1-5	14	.	TGTGCCAGCAGCCCGATGGGGAAGGATCAGCCCCAGCATTTT	CASSPMGKDQPQHF
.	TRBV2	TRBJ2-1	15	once	TGTGCCAGCCTGAGGGCTAGCCACTCCTACAATGAGCAGTTCTTC	CASLRASHSYNEQFF
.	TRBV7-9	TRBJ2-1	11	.	TGTGCCAGCAGCTTCTACAATGAGCAGTTCTTC	CASSFYNEQFF
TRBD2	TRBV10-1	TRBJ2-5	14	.	TGCGCCCCCCGTGGGGGAGGGTATCAAGAGACCCAGTACTTC	CAPRGGGYQETQYF
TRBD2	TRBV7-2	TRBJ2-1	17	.	TGTGCCAGCAGCTTAAACGGACTAGCGGGGGGGCCGGGAGAGCAGTTCTTC	CASSLNGLAGGPGEQFF
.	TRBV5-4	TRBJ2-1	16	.	TGTGCCAGCAGCTTGGAAGTGGGGAGCTCCTACAATGAGCAGTTCTTC	CASSLEVGSSYNEQFF
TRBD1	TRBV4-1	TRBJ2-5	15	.	TGCGCCAGCAGCCGCGGCAGGGGGCAATATGAGACCCAGTACTTC	CASSRGRGQYETQYF